The 18 T cell receptor beta chains presented below share a single source sample, sequenced in a study of cytomegalovirus exposure and HLA in healthy donors. The primer mix had 60 Vbeta and 13 Jbeta primers. Repertoires were generated with immunoSEQ multiplex PCR, while TCRdb's copy carries only in-frame clones and drops some. The sample table sets out about 200,000 clones. The sample comprised PBMCs. The source of these receptors is a woman aged 25 to 39 in good health and CMV-seropositive.

As for this clone: The sample carries other DNA sequences with the same CDR3. The rearrangement links TRBV28 to TRBJ1-2; 8 bases agree with TRBD1. The V gene end was trimmed by 4 bases and the J gene end by 2 bases; junction bases not matched to a gene: 0. The V gene's germline CDR1 is MDHEN and CDR2 SYDVKM. This CDR3 comprises 13 residues. CDR3 bases: TGTGCCAGCAGTTGGGACAGGAACTATGGCTACACCTTC. Translating it yields CASSWDRNYGYTF.

The CDR3 region has the DNA TGCGCCAGCAGCCACCTATCTGGACAGGGTGGATACACCGGGGAGCTGTTTTTT. Protein sequence: CASSHLSGQGGYTGELFF. The rearrangement links TRBV4-1 to TRBJ2-2; TRBD1 matches at 8 bases. Germline CDR1 MGHRA, CDR2 YSYEKL. The CDR3 runs to 18 residues. J gave up 3 bases and V 3 bases, and 12 bases lay outside the gene matches.

The chain has TRBV27 and TRBJ1-1; no clear D. Germline V gives CDR1 MNHEY, CDR2 SMNVEV (reference sequence). The CDR3 spans 16 residues. Trimming left V 5 bases short and J 1 base short, with 17 bases between. Written as DNA, the CDR3 is TGTGCCAGCAGTCCAATAACCGGGTTCGGGAACACTGAAGCTTTCTTT. Its translation is CASSPITGFGNTEAFF.

The chain uses TRBV6-1 and TRBJ1-4; TRBD1 matches 9 bases. In germline, CDR1 is MNHNS, CDR2 SASEGT. V shed 3 bases and J 5 bases; nucleotides not matched to a gene: 1. The length of the CDR3 is 14 residues. CDR3 protein: CASSDGTGNEKLFF. In DNA, the CDR3 is TGTGCCAGCAGTGACGGGACAGGGAATGAAAAACTGTTTTTT.

On this clone: Sequence at one end of the junction differs from germline and may be a read error. The chain recombines TRBV28 with TRBJ2-2; TRBD2 matches 9 bases. In germline, CDR1 is MDHEN, CDR2 SYDVKM. This CDR3 has 15 amino acids. In DNA, the CDR3 is TGTGCCAGCAGTTTAAGCGGGGGGAACACCGGGGGGCTGTTTTTT. It is translated as CASSLSGGNTGGLFF.

The gene calls are TRBV4-1 and TRBJ1-5, with 9 bases fitting TRBD1. V dropped 2 bases and J dropped 0; count of bases not matched to a gene: 5. The CDR3 is 17 amino acids. Germline CDR1 reads MGHRA; CDR2 reads YSYEKL. CDR3 residues: CASSQSGQGNSNQPQHF. DNA for the CDR3: TGCGCCAGCAGCCAATCGGGACAGGGTAATAGCAATCAGCCCCAGCATTTT.

This chain connects TRBV2 to TRBJ2-1; no clear D gene. Trimming took off 4 bases at V and 0 bases at J, with 10 bases between the two ends. In germline, CDR1 is SNHLY, CDR2 FYNNEI. CDR3 size: 15 residues. Here the CDR3 DNA reads TGTGCCAGCAGTGTTCAGTCTAGCTCCTACAATGAGCAGTTCTTC. Its translation is CASSVQSSSYNEQFF.

The chain combines TRBV19 with TRBJ1-5, with 8 bases fitting TRBD1. The ends lost 6 bases at V and 0 bases at J; junction bases unmatched: 7. The CDR3 length is 16 residues. Germline V gene lookup returns CDR1 LNHDA and CDR2 SQIVND (reference sequence). As DNA, the CDR3 is TGTGCCAGTAGGACTTACAGGGGGTCTAGCAATCAGCCCCAGCATTTT. Translated: CASRTYRGSSNQPQHF.

V usage is TRBV5-1 and J usage is TRBJ2-7; 9 nucleotides match TRBD1. The CDR3 extends over 12 amino acids. V was clipped by 4 bases and J by 5 bases; unmatched bases: 1. CDR1 and CDR2 (germline): SGHRS, YFSETQ. The CDR3 region has the DNA TGCGCCAGCAGCAGGGACAGGGACGAGCAGTACTTC. It translates to CASSRDRDEQYF.

The rearrangement uses TRBV15 and TRBJ2-7; D uncertain. Germline V gene data show CDR1 as LNHNV and CDR2 as YYDKDF (reference sequence). The ends were cut back, 0 bases at V and 1 base at J, with 10 bases in the middle. The CDR3 length is 15 residues. The CDR3 region is CATSRDGGESYEQYF. Here the CDR3 DNA reads TGTGCCACCAGCAGAGATGGCGGAGAATCCTACGAGCAGTACTTC.

The chain employs TRBV6-5 and TRBJ2-2; D is perhaps TRBD2 (5 bases). This CDR3 has 14 amino acids. CDR1 is MNHEY and CDR2 is SVGAGI in the germline V gene. The germline V and J ends were trimmed by 4 bases and 4 bases, with 10 bases remaining between them. CDR3 coding DNA: TGTGCCAGCAGTTGGCGAGGGAGCACCGGGGAGCTGTTTTTT. This gives the protein CASSWRGSTGELFF.

V and J are TRBV7-2 and TRBJ2-7; 11 positions match TRBD1. This CDR3 contains 15 residues. J was trimmed by 3 bases and V by 2 bases; bases with no gene match: 3. From germline, CDR1 is SGHTA and CDR2 FQGNSA. CDR3 in DNA: TGTGCCAGCAGCTTACCCGGGACAGGGGGCTACGAGCAGTACTTC. Translation gives CASSLPGTGGYEQYF. Drawing the rest from reference TRBV7-2 and TRBJ2-7, the complete variable domain is GAGVSQSPSNKVTEKGKDVELRCDPISGHTALYWYRQSLGQGLEFLIYFQGNSAPDKSGLPSDRFSAERTGGSVSTLTIQRTQQEDSAVYLCASSLPGTGGYEQYFGPGTRLTVT.

The CDR3 loop is CASSVEGQGRDYGYTF. The CDR3 nucleotides read TGTGCCAGCAGCGTAGAGGGACAGGGGAGAGACTATGGCTACACCTTC. The genes are TRBV9 and TRBJ1-2, with TRBD1 matching over 10 bases. The CDR3 contains 16 residues. Germline CDR1 SGDLS, CDR2 YYNGEE. The V and J ends lost 0 bases and 3 bases, in that order; junction bases with no gene match: 5.

V usage is TRBV7-2 and J usage is TRBJ1-1; a weak D match, TRBD1 (6 bases). Germline CDR1 reads SGHTA; CDR2 reads FQGNSA. The ends were cut back, 3 bases at V and 3 bases at J, with 8 bases in the middle. This CDR3 has 13 residues. CDR3 bases: TGTGCCAGCAGCTTCGGGACATACACTGAAGCTTTCTTT. Residues: CASSFGTYTEAFF.

V is TRBV7-9 and J is TRBJ1-1; 9 nucleotides line up with TRBD1. The germline CDR1 and CDR2 sequences are SEHNR and FQNEAQ (reference sequence). V trimming: 3 bases; J trimming: 5 bases; junction bases outside the gene matches: 13. The CDR3 runs to 17 residues. The CDR3 is CASSFLRGGTGRTEAFF. Here the CDR3 DNA reads TGTGCCAGCAGCTTCCTTAGGGGGGGGACAGGGAGAACTGAAGCTTTCTTT.

The CDR3 DNA is TGCGCCAGCAGCTTCGGAGGCGGGGCAGCGGGTAATTCACCCCTCCACTTT. It is translated as CASSFGGGAAGNSPLHF. The chain links TRBV5-1 to TRBJ1-6; possible D gene TRBD1, 5 bases. Trimming removed 2 bases from V and 6 bases from J, with 18 bases in between. The CDR3 is 17 amino acids. The germline V gene encodes CDR1 SGHRS and CDR2 YFSETQ. Variable domain in full (rest from reference TRBV5-1 and TRBJ1-6): KAGVTQTPRYLIKTRGQQVTLSCSPISGHRSVSWYQQTPGQGLQFLFEYFSETQRNKGNFPGRFSGRQFSNSRSEMNVSTLELGDSALYLCASSFGGGAAGNSPLHFGNGTRLTVT.

The chain links TRBV19 to TRBJ1-5, with D unresolved. V lost 7 bases and J lost 3, with 7 bases in between. CDR1 and CDR2 from the germline V gene are LNHDA and SQIVND (reference sequence). The CDR3 runs 12 residues. CDR3 amino acids: CASTGINQPQHF. The CDR3 DNA reads as TGTGCCAGTACGGGAATCAATCAGCCCCAGCATTTT.

The rearrangement joins TRBV4-1 to TRBJ2-5; 7 nucleotides agree with TRBD1. The assigned J gene may be wrong: the sequence end matches TRBJ2-7 better. The CDR3 extends over 18 amino acids. The V gene's germline CDR1 is MGHRA and CDR2 YSYEKL. The CDR3 DNA reads TGCGCCAGCAGCCAGCGACAAAAGACAGGGACATTCTCCTACGAGCAGTACTTC. Its protein is CASSQRQKTGTFSYEQYF.